A few counts support the clone carrying this T cell receptor beta chain. The sample is drawn from a study of radiotherapy plus CTLA-4 blockade in lung cancer. Profiling relied on immunoSEQ multiplex PCR, and the TCRdb table lists in-frame clones only, not all of them. The sample carries some 18,000 clones, approximately 85% recorded once. Germline V gene data show CDR1 as LNHDA and CDR2 as SQIVND (reference sequence). Trimming removed 1 base at V and 4 bases at J, with 13 bases between. This CDR3 is built from 15 residues. This TCR derives from a human donor with non-small cell lung cancer whose response to radiotherapy plus ipilimumab could not be evaluated. The chain joins TRBV19 to TRBJ1-2; D might be TRBD1 (5 bases). This sample comprised peripheral blood, obtained from a patient treated with radiotherapy plus ipilimumab. The CDR3 DNA reads TGTGCCAGTAGTATAGCCGGCACGGGGGGCTATGGCTACACCTTC. This translates into CASSIAGTGGYGYTF.